Detailed here is one T cell receptor beta chain. No cognate antigen has been identified for it. The germline V gene yields SGHVS for CDR1 and FQNEAQ for CDR2. The CDR3 starts with the cysteine, ends with the phenylalanine, and has 16 residues. The protein alone is recorded here. These data originate in a study of CXCR3-negative and CXCR3-positive naive CD8 T cells (dated by TCRdb to between 2019 and 2020). Context from the whole study: Some 130 million TRB reads were obtained in total, roughly 1.5 +/- 0.3 million reads per library. Diversity and physicochemical repertoire analyses covered some eleven donors pooled from two independent experiments. For the TRBV-TRBJ cluster analysis, the naive subsets came from 5 donors, while the memory cells came from 3 donors. The study at large found these results: Within the same donor, TRBV-TRBJ usage looked similar between naive CXCR3-negative and CXCR3-positive cells, but memory cells had distinct patterns. Repertoire diversity was comparably high in both naive subsets but much lower in memory CD8+ T cells. CXCR3 expression partially decreased after cryopreservation, so most assays used freshly isolated PBMCs. Because surface CD5, which is linked to self-reactivity in mice, was comparable between the naive subsets, TCR interaction strength was also inferred from the physicochemical properties of TRB CDR3s. Compared with CXCR3-negative naive cells, CXCR3-positive naive cells had TRB CDR3s with higher hydrophobicity (lower Kidera factor 4), lower energy, and higher strength and volume indices.

Each CD8+ T cell subset was flow-sorted in triplicate, with roughly 300,000 cells per subset placed directly into RLT lysis buffer. To keep memory contaminants out, a stringent definition of naive CD8+ T cells was applied: CD45RO-CCR7+CD27+CD95-. Peripheral blood mononuclear cells were isolated from buffy coats by standard density gradient centrifugation. Naive CXCR3-negative and CXCR3-positive CD8+ T cells were flow-sorted using a FACSAria III. Total RNA was extracted from sorted cells with an RNeasy Mini Kit. TCRdb shows the sequencer as NextSeq 550. The Human TCR Profiling Kit (MiLaboratory) was used to prepare UMI-labeled 5' RACE TRB cDNA libraries. The full amount of extracted RNA was used for cDNA synthesis, and the full amount of resulting cDNA was used for PCR amplification. Libraries were prepared in parallel with an identical number of PCR cycles. As for how the authors treated the data: About 52,000 +/- 9,100 unique UMI-labeled TRB cDNA molecules per library were extracted with MIGEC and MiXCR, with at least two reads per UMI required. On average, approximately 40,000 +/- 10,000 functional in-frame TRB CDR3 nucleotide clonotypes lacking stop codons were found per library. After downsampling to 5000 UMI-labeled TRB molecules per sample, diversity metrics such as normalized Shannon-Wiener and Chao1 were calculated in VDJtools. Clonotype-size-weighted physicochemical properties of the central five CDR3 residues (interaction energy, strength, volume and Kidera factor 4) were computed in VDJtools. Reads reprocessed by TCRdb are summarized as one entry per CDR3 protein sequence, and DNA is absent. TCRdb, not the original authors, processed these V and J calls. The table for this sample shows under 90,000 distinct CDR3 sequences. The ten largest clonotypes hold approximately 0.67% of the sample.

The sequence was collected from a human donor in good health. Some clones in this sample may be carry-over from other donors' samples. The chain is encoded by TRBV7-8 joined to TRBJ1-5; TCRdb proposes TRBD1, but this gene call is untestable without DNA. The sample was naive CXCR3+ CD8+ T cells from blood. This specimen's cell subset or site label, interpreted: CD45RO-CCR7+CD27+CD95- naive CD8+ T cells expressing CXCR3 (TNR3+). The CDR3 region reads CASSLALGQGYQPQHF. The CDR3, completed at both ends by the reference TRBV7-8 and TRBJ1-5 genes, gives the full variable domain GAGVSQSPRYKVAKRGQDVALRCDPISGHVSLFWYQQALGQGPEFLTYFQNEAQLDKSGLPSDRFFAERPEGSVSTLKIQRTQQEDSAVYLCASSLALGQGYQPQHFGDGTRLSIL.